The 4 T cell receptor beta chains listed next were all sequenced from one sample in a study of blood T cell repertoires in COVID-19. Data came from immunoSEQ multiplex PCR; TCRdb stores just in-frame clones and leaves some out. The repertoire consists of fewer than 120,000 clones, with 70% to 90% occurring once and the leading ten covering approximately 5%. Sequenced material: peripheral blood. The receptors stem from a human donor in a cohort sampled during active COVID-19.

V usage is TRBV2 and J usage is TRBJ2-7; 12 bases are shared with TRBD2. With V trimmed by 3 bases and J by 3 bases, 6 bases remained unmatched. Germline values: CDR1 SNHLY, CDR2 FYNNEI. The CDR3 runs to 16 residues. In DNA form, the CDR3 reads TGTGCCAGCAGTGACCCTAGACTAGCGGGAGACTACGAGCAGTACTTC. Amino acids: CASSDPRLAGDYEQYF.

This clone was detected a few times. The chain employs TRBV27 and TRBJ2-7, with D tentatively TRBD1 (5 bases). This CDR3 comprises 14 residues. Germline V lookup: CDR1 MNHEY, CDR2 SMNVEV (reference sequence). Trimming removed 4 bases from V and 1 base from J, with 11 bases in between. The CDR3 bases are TGTGCCAGCAGTTCTGGATACAGGTCCTACGAGCAGTACTTC. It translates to CASSSGYRSYEQYF.

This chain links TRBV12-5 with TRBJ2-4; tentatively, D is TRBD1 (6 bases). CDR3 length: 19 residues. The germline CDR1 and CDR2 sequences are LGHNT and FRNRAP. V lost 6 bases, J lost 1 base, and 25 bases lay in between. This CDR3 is CASGGGGIGTTLAKNIQYF. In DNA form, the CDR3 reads TGTGCTAGTGGGGGCGGCGGTATCGGGACAACTTTGGCCAAAAACATTCAGTACTTC.

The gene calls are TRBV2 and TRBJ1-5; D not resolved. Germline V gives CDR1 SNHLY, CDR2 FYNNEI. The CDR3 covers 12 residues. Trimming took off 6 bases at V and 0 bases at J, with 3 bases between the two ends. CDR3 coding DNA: TGTGCCAGCAGCAATAGCAATCAGCCCCAGCATTTT. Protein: CASSNSNQPQHF.